The 16 T cell receptor beta chains below all came from one sample that was sequenced in a study of T cells expressing NK-cell markers. TCRdb re-called the 5' RACE reads and gives one entry per CDR3 protein, without DNA. The sample has 350,000 to 400,000 distinct CDR3 sequences. Sequencing used blood T cells: a sorted CD56 or NKG2C T cell subset, CD4+ or CD8+ T cells, or bulk PBMC T cells (not recorded which). Receptors were obtained from a woman between 50 and 59 years old in good health.

The chain has TRBV12-3 or TRBV12-4 and TRBJ2-5; TCRdb selects TRBD2, and the lack of DNA leaves this call unchecked. This CDR3 region has 13 residues. This CDR3 is CASRRRQRETQYF.

This chain links TRBV6-4 with TRBJ2-1; TCRdb names TRBD2, which stays unverified in the absence of DNA. This CDR3 spans 17 amino acids. CDR1 is MRHNA, CDR2 SNTAGT, per germline. This CDR3 is CASSDSLGLASYNEQFF.

The chain's CDR3 is CASSVTSVGDTQYF. V usage is TRBV27 and J usage is TRBJ2-3; no DNA is available, so the TRBD2 call from TCRdb remains unchecked. Germline CDR1 and CDR2: MNHEY and SMNVEV (reference sequence). The CDR3 runs 14 residues.

This rearrangement joins TRBV27 to TRBJ2-3; the TCRdb call, TRBD2, lacks DNA for checking. Germline V CDR1 and CDR2: MNHEY, SMNVEV (reference sequence). The CDR3 has 16 amino acids. The CDR3 sequence: CASSSLAGGKADTQYF.

V is TRBV6-4 and J is TRBJ2-5; TCRdb names TRBD1, which stays unverified in the absence of DNA. CDR3 length: 15 residues. Germline assignment: CDR1 MRHNA and CDR2 SNTAGT. This chain's CDR3 is CASSRDGTTQETQYF.

V is TRBV6-4 and J is TRBJ1-2; TCRdb's D call, TRBD1, is unchecked because there is no DNA. The length of the CDR3 is 15 residues. Germline V lookup: CDR1 MRHNA, CDR2 SNTAGT. The CDR3 loop reads CASSPGQGNNYGYTF.

The V call is TRBV6-6, the J call TRBJ2-2; TCRdb gives TRBD1 as the D gene, but with no DNA this cannot be confirmed. The CDR3 loop spans 13 amino acids. The germline gives CDR1 MNHNY, CDR2 SVGAGI (reference sequence). CDR3 residues: CASSYSPEEELFF.

The chain has TRBV5-1 and TRBJ2-5. CDR1 and CDR2 from the germline V gene are SGHRS and YFSETQ. This CDR3 comprises 15 residues. CDR3 residues: CASSLATGDKETQYF.

This chain connects TRBV5-5 to TRBJ2-5; with no DNA, the TCRdb D assignment of TRBD1 cannot be verified. This CDR3 is 15 amino acids long. The V gene's germline CDR1 is SGHKS and CDR2 YYEKEE (reference sequence). CDR3 in amino acids: CASSHLWQGKETQYF.

V usage is TRBV18 and J usage is TRBJ1-1; TCRdb gives TRBD1 as the D gene, but with no DNA this cannot be confirmed. CDR1 and CDR2 (germline): KGHSH, LQKENI. This CDR3 contains 15 residues. The CDR3 protein is CASSPPVPVNTEAFF.

V gene TRBV5-6 combines with J gene TRBJ1-2; with no DNA, the TCRdb D assignment of TRBD1 cannot be verified. The CDR3 is 14 amino acids. Germline lookup yields CDR1 SGHDT and CDR2 YYEEEE. This chain's CDR3 is CASTTGTGVFGYTF. The entire variable domain, with the rest obtained from reference TRBV5-6 and TRBJ1-2, is as follows: DAGVTQSPTHLIKTRGQQVTLRCSPKSGHDTVSWYQQALGQGPQFIFQYYEEEERQRGNFPDRFSGHQFPNYSSELNVNALLLGDSALYLCASTTGTGVFGYTFGSGTRLTVV.

The chain couples TRBV5-1 to TRBJ1-1; TCRdb indicates TRBD1, and absent DNA this call remains unverified. This CDR3 is built from 15 residues. Germline V gives CDR1 SGHRS, CDR2 YFSETQ. CDR3 sequence: CASSWGAGRRTEAFF. Full variable domain (rest looked up from reference TRBV5-1 and TRBJ1-1): KAGVTQTPRYLIKTRGQQVTLSCSPISGHRSVSWYQQTPGQGLQFLFEYFSETQRNKGNFPGRFSGRQFSNSRSEMNVSTLELGDSALYLCASSWGAGRRTEAFFGQGTRLTVV.

This chain connects TRBV11-2 to TRBJ2-2; without DNA, the TCRdb call of TRBD1 cannot be checked. The CDR3 contains 11 residues. The germline CDR1 and CDR2 sequences are SGHAT and FQNNGV. The CDR3 here is CATGQGGELFF.

V usage is TRBV4-1 and J usage is TRBJ2-5; absent DNA, TCRdb's TRBD1 call cannot be checked. Germline CDR1 is MGHRA and CDR2 is YSYEKL. The CDR3 extends over 14 amino acids. The chain's CDR3 is CASSQGPGSETQYF.

The V gene is TRBV3-1, the J gene TRBJ2-3; TCRdb's assignment of TRBD1 cannot be checked, as there is no DNA. The V gene's germline CDR1 is LGHDT and CDR2 YNNKEL (reference sequence). The CDR3 sequence is 15 residues long. The CDR3 sequence: CASSQRQGDTDTQYF.

The chain couples TRBV5-1 to TRBJ2-1. CDR3 length equals 15 residues. Germline V lookup: CDR1 SGHRS, CDR2 YFSETQ. The CDR3 region is CASSLIESSYNEQFF.